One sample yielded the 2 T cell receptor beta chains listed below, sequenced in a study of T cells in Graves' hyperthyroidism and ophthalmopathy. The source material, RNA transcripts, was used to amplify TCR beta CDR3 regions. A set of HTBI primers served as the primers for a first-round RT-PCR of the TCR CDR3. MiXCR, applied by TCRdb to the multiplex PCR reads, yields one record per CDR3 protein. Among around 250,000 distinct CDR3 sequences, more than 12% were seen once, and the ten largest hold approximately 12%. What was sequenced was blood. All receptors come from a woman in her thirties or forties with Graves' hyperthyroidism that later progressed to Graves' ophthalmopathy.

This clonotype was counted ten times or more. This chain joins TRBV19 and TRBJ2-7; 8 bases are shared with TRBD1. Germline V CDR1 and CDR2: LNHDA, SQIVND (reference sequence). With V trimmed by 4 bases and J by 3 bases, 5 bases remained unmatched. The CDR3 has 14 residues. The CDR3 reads CASSTGQGFYEQYF. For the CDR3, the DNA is TGTGCCAGTAGTACCGGACAGGGATTCTACGAGCAGTACTTC.

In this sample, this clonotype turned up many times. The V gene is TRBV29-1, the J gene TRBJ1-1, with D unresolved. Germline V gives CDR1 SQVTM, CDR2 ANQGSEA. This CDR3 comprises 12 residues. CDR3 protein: CSCGGLNTEAFF. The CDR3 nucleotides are TGCAGTTGTGGAGGTTTGAACACTGAAGCTTTCTTT.